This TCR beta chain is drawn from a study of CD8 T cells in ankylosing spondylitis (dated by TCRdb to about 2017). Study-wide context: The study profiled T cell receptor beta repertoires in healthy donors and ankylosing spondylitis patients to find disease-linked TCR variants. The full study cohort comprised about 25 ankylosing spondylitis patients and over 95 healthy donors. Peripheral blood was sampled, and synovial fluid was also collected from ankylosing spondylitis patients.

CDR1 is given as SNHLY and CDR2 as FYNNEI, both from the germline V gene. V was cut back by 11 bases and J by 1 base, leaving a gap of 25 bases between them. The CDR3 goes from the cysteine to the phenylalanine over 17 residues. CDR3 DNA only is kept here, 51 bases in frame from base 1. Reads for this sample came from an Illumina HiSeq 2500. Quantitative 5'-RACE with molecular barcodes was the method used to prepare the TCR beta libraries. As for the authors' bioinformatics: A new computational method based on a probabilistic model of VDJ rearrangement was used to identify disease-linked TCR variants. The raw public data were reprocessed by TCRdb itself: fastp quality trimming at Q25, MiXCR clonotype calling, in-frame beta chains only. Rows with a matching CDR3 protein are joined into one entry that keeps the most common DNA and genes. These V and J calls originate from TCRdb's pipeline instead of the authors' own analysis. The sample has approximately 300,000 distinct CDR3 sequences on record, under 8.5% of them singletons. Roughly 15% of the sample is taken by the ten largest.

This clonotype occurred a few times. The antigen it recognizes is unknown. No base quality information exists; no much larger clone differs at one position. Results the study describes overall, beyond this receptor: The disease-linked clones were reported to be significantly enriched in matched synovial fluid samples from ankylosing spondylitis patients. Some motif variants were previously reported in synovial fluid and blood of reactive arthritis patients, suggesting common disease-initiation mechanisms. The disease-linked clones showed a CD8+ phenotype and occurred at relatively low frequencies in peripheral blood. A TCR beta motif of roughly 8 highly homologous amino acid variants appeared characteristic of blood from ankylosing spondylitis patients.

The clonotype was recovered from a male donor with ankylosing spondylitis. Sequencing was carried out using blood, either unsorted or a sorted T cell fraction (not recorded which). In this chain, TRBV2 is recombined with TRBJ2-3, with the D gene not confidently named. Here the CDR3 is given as CAFKASSTATGTDTQYF. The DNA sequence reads TGTGCCTTCAAGGCAAGCTCGACCGCCACTGGCACAGATACGCAGTATTTT.